The present T cell receptor beta chain was sequenced within a study of blood T cell repertoires in COVID-19. Study-wide context: T cells, B-cell-depleted T cells, or PBMCs supplied cDNA or gDNA.

This CDR3 is built from 14 residues. Germline V gene data show CDR1 as SGHRS and CDR2 as YFSETQ. V dropped 4 bases and J dropped 1; count of bases not matched to a gene: 3. Methods used by the authors: From reference gene primer amplification, estimates of nucleated cell counts were derived. Measured with immunoSEQ multiplex PCR; TCRdb has only the in-frame clones, and not every one. D and trimming were read from the DNA, whereas the V and J calls and clone size are those reported in that table. The repertoire holds a few hundred thousand clones, under 90% seen once, with roughly 2.3% in the top ten.

The clonotype comes from a man in his fifties with acute or convalescent COVID-19. The sample comprised peripheral blood. The chain combines TRBV5-1 with TRBJ1-1, with 8 bases aligning to TRBD1. CDR3 coding DNA: TGCGCCAGCAGCCCGGGACAGGCGAACACTGAAGCTTTCTTT. This encodes CASSPGQANTEAFF.